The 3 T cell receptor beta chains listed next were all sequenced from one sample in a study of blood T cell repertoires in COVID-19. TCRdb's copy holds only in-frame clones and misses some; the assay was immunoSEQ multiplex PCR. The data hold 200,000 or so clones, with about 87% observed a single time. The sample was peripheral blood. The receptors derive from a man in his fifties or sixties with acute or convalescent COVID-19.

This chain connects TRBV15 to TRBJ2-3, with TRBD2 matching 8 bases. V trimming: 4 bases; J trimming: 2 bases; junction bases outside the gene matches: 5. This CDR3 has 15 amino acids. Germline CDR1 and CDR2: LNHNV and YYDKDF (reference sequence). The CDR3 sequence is CATSTRGGTTDTQYF. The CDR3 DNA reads TGTGCCACCAGCACCCGCGGGGGGACCACAGATACGCAGTATTTT.

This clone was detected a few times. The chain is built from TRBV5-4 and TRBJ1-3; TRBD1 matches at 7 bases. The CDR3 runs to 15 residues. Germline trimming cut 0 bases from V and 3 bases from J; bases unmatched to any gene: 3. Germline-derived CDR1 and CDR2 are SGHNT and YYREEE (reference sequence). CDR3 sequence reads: CASSLEGAVGNTIYF. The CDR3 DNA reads TGTGCCAGCAGCTTGGAGGGGGCCGTTGGAAACACCATATATTTT.

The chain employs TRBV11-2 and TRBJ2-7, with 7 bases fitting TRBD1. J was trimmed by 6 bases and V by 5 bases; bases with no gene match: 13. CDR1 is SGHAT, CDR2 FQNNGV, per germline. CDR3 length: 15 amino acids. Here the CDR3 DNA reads TGTGCCAGCAGCCCCGAGACAGGGCCGACTCTCGAGCAGTACTTC. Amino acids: CASSPETGPTLEQYF.